A single sample gave rise to the 5 T cell receptor beta chains below, sequenced in a study of T-cell reconstitution after alpha-beta-depleted transplantation in children. Unique molecular identifiers were incorporated during preparation of the TCRbeta library. From the PCR reads, TCRdb called clonotypes with MiXCR, one entry per CDR3 protein. The data contain about 640,000 distinct CDR3 sequences, 10% to 15% of them singletons. Sequenced here: PBMCs, mostly from graft donor cells, sampled 360 days after TCRalphabeta/CD19-depleted stem cell transplant. These receptors all come from a male patient younger than 18 who had a stem cell transplant for acute myeloid leukemia, so the T cells may come from the graft donor.

This chain connects TRBV7-3 to TRBJ2-2; D remains ambiguous. Per the germline V gene, CDR1 is SGHTA and CDR2 is FQGTGA. V gave up 6 bases and J gave up 0 bases, with 8 bases separating them. The length of the CDR3 is 14 residues. CDR3 DNA: TGTGCCAGCAGTACGACACCGAACACCGGGGAGCTGTTTTTT. Translated, it gives CASSTTPNTGELFF.

This clonotype has ten or more counts. This rearrangement joins TRBV25-1 to TRBJ2-5, with D possibly TRBD2 on 7 matching bases. CDR3 length: 14 residues. V was cut by 6 bases and J by 4 bases, with 15 bases left in between. Germline CDR1 reads MGHDK; CDR2 reads SYGVNS. The CDR3 protein is CASSPRGGRETQYF. The CDR3 DNA is TGTGCCAGCAGCCCGAGGGGGGGGAGAGAGACCCAGTACTTC. Variable domain in full (rest from reference TRBV25-1 and TRBJ2-5): EADIYQTPRYLVIGTGKKITLECSQTMGHDKMYWYQQDPGMELHLIHYSYGVNSTEKGDLSSESTVSRIRTEHFPLTLESARPSHTSQYLCASSPRGGRETQYFGPGTRLLVL.

This sequence joins TRBV20-1 and TRBJ2-4, with D perhaps matching TRBD2 (6 bases). Between the trimmed V and J ends, which lost 1 base and 6 bases, there was a span of 13 bases. CDR3 length: 14 residues. Germline values: CDR1 DFQATT, CDR2 SNEGSKA (reference sequence). The CDR3 loop is CSARVVAARNIQYF. The CDR3 nucleotides are TGCAGTGCTAGAGTAGTAGCGGCTAGAAACATTCAGTACTTC.

In the case of this clonotype: A read error may account for a junction end that differs from germline. This chain uses TRBV7-2 with TRBJ2-7; 7 bases agree with TRBD1. This CDR3 is 14 amino acids long. CDR1 is SGHTA and CDR2 is FQGNSA in the germline V gene. CDR3 DNA: TGTGCCACCAGCCCCGAGACAGGGACCTACGAGCAGTACTTC. Encoded protein: CATSPETGTYEQYF. Looking up the rest from reference TRBV7-2 and TRBJ2-7 gives the full variable domain: GAGVSQSPSNKVTEKGKDVELRCDPISGHTALYWYRQSLGQGLEFLIYFQGNSAPDKSGLPSDRFSAERTGGSVSTLTIQRTQQEDSAVYLCATSPETGTYEQYFGPGTRLTVT.

This clonotype has just a few counts. CDR3: CASSSGQTSGPQETQYF. In DNA form, the CDR3 reads TGTGCCAGCAGTTCCGGTCAAACTAGCGGGCCTCAAGAGACCCAGTACTTC. The chain uses TRBV9 and TRBJ2-5; 9 bases fit TRBD2. V shed 5 bases and J 2 bases; nucleotides not matched to a gene: 13. Looked up from germline, CDR1 is SGDLS and CDR2 is YYNGEE. The CDR3 consists of 17 residues.